This T cell receptor (beta chain) was obtained from a study of cytomegalovirus exposure and HLA in healthy donors. The CDR3 spans 13 residues. The germline CDR1 and CDR2 sequences are SEHNR and FQNEAQ (reference sequence). Deletions cut 1 base from V and 11 bases from J, with 14 bases between. Study conclusions and caveats: Presence/absence analyses treated sequencing depth as roughly uniform across donors.

Primers included in the PCR were 60 Vbeta and 13 Jbeta primers. Libraries were prepared by immunoSEQ multiplex PCR; TCRdb keeps only in-frame clonotypes and omits some of them. The sample records roughly 150,000 clones, around 72% being singletons. About this clone: What it binds is unknown.

This TCR came from a female donor in good health and CMV-seronegative. V gene TRBV7-9 combines with J gene TRBJ1-1; the D is unclear. Sequenced input: PBMCs. The CDR3 DNA follows: TGTGCCAGCAGCTTAGTTAAGCGGGGAAGGGCTTTCTTT. Amino acid sequence: CASSLVKRGRAFF.